The 28 T cell receptor beta chains reported below all come from one sample, sequenced in a study of blood T cells in healthy people across ages. A second roughly 6 to 12 cycle PCR used barcoded and J-beta primers. TCRdb re-analysed the 5' RACE reads in MiXCR, keeping a single row per CDR3 protein. The sample lists 700,000 or so distinct CDR3 sequences, 22% occurring once. The sample consisted of blood. The receptor set was obtained from a man between 70 and 80 years old in good health.

Comments on this clonotype: It is likely a read error, because the conserved phenylalanine at the end of the CDR3 is missing. No DNA is shown, since the ends of the CDR3 on it are uncertain; the CDR3 is the one TCRdb lists. The chain employs TRBV12-3 or TRBV12-4 and TRBJ2-4; the table assigns TRBD2, which was not confirmed against the DNA. Counting both end residues, the CDR3 totals 8 amino acids. The CDR3 reads CASSSLPE.

This clonotype came up a few times. V gene TRBV5-6 combines with J gene TRBJ2-1; no clear D gene. Trimming removed 4 bases from V and 1 base from J, with 15 bases in between. Germline V CDR1 and CDR2: SGHDT, YYEEEE. The CDR3 loop spans 16 amino acids. The CDR3: CASSLFGLESYNEQFF. CDR3 sequence (DNA): TGTGCCAGCAGCCTGTTTGGGCTCGAGTCCTACAATGAGCAGTTCTTC. The variable domain in full, with the rest retrieved from reference TRBV5-6 and TRBJ2-1, is DAGVTQSPTHLIKTRGQQVTLRCSPKSGHDTVSWYQQALGQGPQFIFQYYEEEERQRGNFPDRFSGHQFPNYSSELNVNALLLGDSALYLCASSLFGLESYNEQFFGPGTRLTVL.

This clonotype has more than one count but fewer than ten. CDR3 DNA: TGCAGTGCTGCAGGGGGCTCCTATCAGCCCCAGCATTTT. It yields the protein CSAAGGSYQPQHF. The chain has TRBV20-1 and TRBJ1-5, with TRBD1 matching over 8 bases. The V gene end was trimmed by 5 bases and the J gene end by 5 bases; junction bases not matched to a gene: 5. The CDR3 is 13 amino acids. Germline V lookup: CDR1 DFQATT, CDR2 SNEGSKA (reference sequence).

The V call is TRBV11-2, the J call TRBJ2-7, with a weak D call TRBD2 (6 bases). The CDR3 is 14 amino acids. Per germline, CDR1 SGHAT and CDR2 FQNNGV. V lost 4 bases to trimming and J lost 12 bases, with 22 bases between them. For the CDR3, the DNA is TGTGCCAGCAGCTCGTCGGGGAGGAAGGAGACCCGGTACTTC. Its protein is CASSSSGRKETRYF.

This clonotype was detected a few times. This chain connects TRBV20-1 to TRBJ2-3; 9 nucleotides line up with TRBD2. The CDR3 is 14 residues long. Looked up from germline, CDR1 is DFQATT and CDR2 is SNEGSKA (reference sequence). J lost 6 bases, V lost 6 bases, and 10 bases had no gene match. The CDR3 spells CSAPTSGTRDTQYF. In nucleotides, the CDR3 is TGCAGTGCACCGACTAGCGGCACGCGGGATACGCAGTATTTT.

The chain joins TRBV5-1 to TRBJ1-2, with a weak D call TRBD1 (5 bases). This CDR3 region has 15 residues. Germline V lookup: CDR1 SGHRS, CDR2 YFSETQ. The ends were cut back, 2 bases at V and 3 bases at J, with 14 bases in the middle. Here the CDR3 DNA reads TGCGCCAGCAGCTTCGCGGGCCGGGGGGACTATGGCTACACCTTC. It yields the protein CASSFAGRGDYGYTF.

This clonotype was found many times. The chain couples TRBV14 to TRBJ1-2, with D perhaps matching TRBD1 (6 bases). Germline V gene lookup returns CDR1 SGHDN and CDR2 FVKESK. This CDR3 region has 13 residues. V was clipped by 4 bases and J by 4 bases, with 10 bases between them. The CDR3 DNA sequence: TGTGCCAGCAGCCCGGACAGTACCTATGGCTACACCTTC. Translation: CASSPDSTYGYTF. Full variable domain (rest looked up from reference TRBV14 and TRBJ1-2): EAGVTQFPSHSVIEKGQTVTLRCDPISGHDNLYWYRRVMGKEIKFLLHFVKESKQDESGMPNNRFLAERTGGTYSTLKVQPAELEDSGVYFCASSPDSTYGYTFGSGTRLTVV.

This clonotype was observed a handful of times. The DNA for the CDR3 is TGTGCCAGCAGCCAAGGACTAATTGCGGGAGGGCCAGACATTCAGTACTTC. This sequence encodes CASSQGLIAGGPDIQYF. This chain uses TRBV3-1 with TRBJ2-4; 9 positions agree with TRBD2. Germline CDR1 is LGHDT and CDR2 is YNNKEL (reference sequence). The V segment lost 1 base and the J segment 8 bases; nucleotides outside the gene matches: 12. This CDR3 comprises 17 residues.

This clonotype was counted only a few times. The rearrangement links TRBV3-1 to TRBJ2-3; weak D call: TRBD2 (5 bases). V lost 0 bases to trimming and J lost 2 bases, with 18 bases between them. The CDR3 length is 18 residues. Germline CDR1 is LGHDT and CDR2 is YNNKEL (reference sequence). DNA for the CDR3: TGTGCCAGCAGCCAAGATCCATTTAGTAGCGCCTTCACAGATACGCAGTATTTT. This codes for CASSQDPFSSAFTDTQYF.

The table lists this clonotype with a few counts. The genes are TRBV2 and TRBJ2-5, with TRBD1 matching over 8 bases. The CDR3 covers 15 residues. Germline V gene sequence: CDR1 SNHLY, CDR2 FYNNEI. With 6 bases clipped from V and 7 bases from J, the junction kept 13 bases outside the gene matches. CDR3 region: CASSVGQASWGTQYF. Written as DNA, the CDR3 is TGTGCCAGCAGCGTGGGACAGGCTTCATGGGGGACCCAGTACTTC. Full variable domain (rest looked up from reference TRBV2 and TRBJ2-5): EPEVTQTPSHQVTQMGQEVILRCVPISNHLYFYWYRQILGQKVEFLVSFYNNEISEKSEIFDDQFSVERPDGSNFTLKIRSTKLEDSAMYFCASSVGQASWGTQYFGPGTRLLVL.

This rearrangement joins TRBV5-1 to TRBJ1-1; D is unresolved. The CDR3 contains 14 residues. The V gene's germline CDR1 is SGHRS and CDR2 YFSETQ. The V end lost 3 bases, the J end lost 8 bases, and 17 bases lay between the germline ends. CDR3 sequence: CASSYGRTTEEAFF. The CDR3 nucleotides read TGCGCCAGCAGCTATGGGCGGACCACAGAGGAAGCTTTCTTT.

This clonotype turned up a few times. The missing conserved phenylalanine or tryptophan at the end of this CDR3 makes a read error likely. V gene TRBV5-1 combines with J gene TRBJ2-5, with D tentatively TRBD2 (6 bases). This CDR3 comprises 14 residues. Trimming shortened V by 5 bases and J by 11 bases, and 22 bases separated the two germline ends. Germline V gene lookup returns CDR1 SGHRS and CDR2 YFSETQ. CDR3 amino acids: CASRLAESGSAQYV. The DNA of the CDR3 is TGCGCCAGCAGATTAGCGGAGTCGGGTAGTGCGCAGTACGTC.

A few counts support this clonotype. The rearrangement links TRBV5-6 to TRBJ2-3; 12 bases line up with TRBD2. Germline CDR1 is SGHDT and CDR2 is YYEEEE. J lost 1 base, V lost 2 bases, and 8 bases had no gene match. This CDR3 contains 18 residues. This chain's CDR3 is CASSLDKGLAGGTDTQYF. The CDR3 DNA follows: TGTGCCAGCAGCTTAGATAAGGGACTAGCGGGTGGCACAGATACGCAGTATTTT.

This clonotype came up a few times. J is TRBJ1-2 and V is TRBV19; D is perhaps TRBD1 (6 bases). V dropped 11 bases and J dropped 6 bases, with 25 bases sitting between them. From germline, CDR1 is LNHDA and CDR2 SQIVND (reference sequence). The CDR3 spans 15 residues. As DNA, the CDR3 is TGTGCCGCCTACGTTCAGGGCAGGGGATTGGATGGCTACACCTTC. Translation gives CAAYVQGRGLDGYTF.

This clonotype was detected a few times. This rearrangement joins TRBV27 to TRBJ1-1, with D possibly TRBD1 on 5 matching bases. CDR3 length: 12 amino acids. Germline assignment: CDR1 MNHEY and CDR2 SMNVEV (reference sequence). The V and J ends lost 6 bases and 4 bases respectively, with 9 bases between them. CDR3 sequence reads: CASRSGFTEAFF. The CDR3 region has the DNA TGTGCCAGCAGATCAGGGTTCACTGAAGCTTTCTTT.

This clonotype was detected many times. V and J are TRBV7-8 and TRBJ1-6; D may be TRBD1 (6 bases). The CDR3 runs to 14 residues. The V end lost 1 base, the J end lost 10 bases, and 11 bases lay between the germline ends. CDR1 is SGHVS, CDR2 FQNEAQ, per germline. CDR3 bases: TGTGCCAGCAGCTTAGTCTCAGGGGTGTCACCCCTCCACTTT. Its protein product is CASSLVSGVSPLHF.

This rearrangement joins TRBV5-1 to TRBJ1-3; the D is unclear. V lost 4 bases and J lost 0, with 17 bases in between. Germline values: CDR1 SGHRS, CDR2 YFSETQ. The CDR3 totals 17 residues. DNA of the CDR3: TGCGCCAGCAGCGCGGACCCAGGAATTTACTCTGGAAACACCATATATTTT. The encoded protein is CASSADPGIYSGNTIYF.

The chain combines TRBV6-5 with TRBJ2-3; 8 bases are shared with TRBD2. J was trimmed by 3 bases and V by 2 bases; bases with no gene match: 7. This CDR3 contains 16 residues. The germline V gene has CDR1 MNHEY and CDR2 SVGAGI. As DNA, the CDR3 is TGTGCCAGCAGTTACACCCCGGGACTAGAGACAGATACGCAGTATTTT. Translated, it gives CASSYTPGLETDTQYF.

This clonotype was recorded a few times. The V gene is TRBV7-9, the J gene TRBJ2-5, with 8 bases lining up with TRBD2. CDR1 and CDR2 from the germline V gene are SEHNR and FQNEAQ (reference sequence). V shed 8 bases and J 6 bases; nucleotides not matched to a gene: 17. CDR3 length: 16 amino acids. The CDR3 loop reads CASSLPAGAGSKTQYF. Written as DNA, the CDR3 is TGTGCCAGCTCACTCCCAGCGGGAGCGGGTTCCAAGACCCAGTACTTC.

This clonotype appeared a few times. The chain couples TRBV10-3 to TRBJ2-7; perhaps TRBD1 as D (6 bases). V gave up 10 bases and J gave up 5 bases, with 21 bases separating them. The CDR3 consists of 14 residues. Germline V gene data show CDR1 as ENHRY and CDR2 as SYGVKD. The CDR3 DNA follows: TGTGCCAGGGACGGGACAAAACGTCTCGACGAGCAGTACGTC. Translation gives CARDGTKRLDEQYV.

This clonotype was detected a few times. V is TRBV28 and J is TRBJ2-5; TRBD2 might be the D (5 bases). The germline gives CDR1 MDHEN, CDR2 SYDVKM. This CDR3 is 14 amino acids long. V lost 2 bases and J lost 5, with 12 bases in between. CDR3 nucleotides: TGTGCCAGCAGTTTAAGCGGTAGAGTGGAGACCCAGTACTTC. Protein product: CASSLSGRVETQYF.

This clonotype was seen more than once but under ten times. This chain connects TRBV14 to TRBJ2-5; no reliable D call. The CDR3 sequence is 12 residues long. Trimming cost V 4 bases and J 3 bases, with 6 bases left between them. The V gene's germline CDR1 is SGHDN and CDR2 FVKESK. CDR3 region: CASSRQEETQYF. For the CDR3, the DNA is TGTGCCAGCAGCCGGCAGGAAGAGACCCAGTACTTC.

V and J are TRBV12-3 or TRBV12-4 and TRBJ2-1, with 8 bases lining up with TRBD2. The V gene end was trimmed by 6 bases and the J gene end by 3 bases; junction bases not matched to a gene: 4. CDR3 length: 14 residues. This CDR3 is CASSRGGVYNEQFF. The CDR3 DNA follows: TGTGCCAGCAGCCGGGGGGGAGTCTACAATGAGCAGTTCTTC.

The sample holds a few counts of this clonotype. The CDR3 reads CASSRTSYNSPLHF. In DNA, the CDR3 is TGTGCCAGCAGTCGGACATCGTATAATTCACCCCTCCACTTT. The J gene is TRBJ1-6, the V gene TRBV12-3 or TRBV12-4; possible D gene TRBD1, 5 bases. Trimming removed 5 bases at V and 4 bases at J, with 9 bases between. The length of the CDR3 is 14 residues.

This clonotype was observed a few times. The chain joins TRBV7-2 to TRBJ1-1; weak D call: TRBD1 (6 bases). Germline assignment: CDR1 SGHTA and CDR2 FQGNSA. Trimming took 5 bases from V and 5 from J, leaving 15 bases between them. There are 14 residues in the CDR3. This CDR3 is CASSRREGGTEAFF. The CDR3 DNA follows: TGTGCCAGCAGCCGTCGCGAAGGGGGGACTGAAGCTTTCTTT.

This clonotype has ten or more counts. The rearrangement links TRBV18 to TRBJ2-1, with D possibly being TRBD1 (6 bases). The V gene's germline CDR1 is KGHSH and CDR2 LQKENI. The V and J ends lost 5 bases and 7 bases respectively, with 9 bases between them. The CDR3 sequence is 12 residues long. CDR3 amino acids: CASSSRGNEQFF. As DNA, the CDR3 is TGTGCCAGCTCATCCAGGGGTAATGAGCAGTTCTTC.

This clonotype was counted a few times. The chain uses TRBV9 and TRBJ1-3, with D hard to call. This CDR3 has 17 residues. Trimming pared 3 bases from V and 0 bases from J, leaving 16 bases between. Looked up from germline, CDR1 is SGDLS and CDR2 is YYNGEE. This CDR3 is CASSAKDFSLSGNTIYF. The DNA of the CDR3 is TGTGCCAGCAGCGCAAAGGACTTCTCACTCTCTGGAAACACCATATATTTT. The complete variable domain, with remaining parts taken from reference TRBV9 and TRBJ1-3, reads DSGVTQTPKHLITATGQRVTLRCSPRSGDLSVYWYQQSLDQGLQFLIQYYNGEERAKGNILERFSAQQFPDLHSELNLSSLELGDSALYFCASSAKDFSLSGNTIYFGEGSWLTVV.

V gene TRBV7-3 combines with J gene TRBJ1-1; 7 bases match TRBD1. Germline CDR1 SGHTA, CDR2 FQGTGA. The J segment lost 4 bases and the V segment lost 1 base, leaving 9 bases of the junction unmatched. The CDR3 runs to 16 residues. The CDR3 sequence is CASSLRQGSRGTEAFF. As DNA, the CDR3 is TGTGCCAGCAGCTTAAGACAGGGTAGCCGTGGCACTGAAGCTTTCTTT.